This is a list of T cell receptor beta chains from one sample in a study of tumor and adjacent non-tumor tissue in lung cancer. Each CDR3 protein is one row after TCRdb ran MiXCR on the multiplex PCR reads. The sample carries 91,000 or so distinct CDR3 sequences, less than 75% recorded once. Sequencing was carried out using lung tumor tissue. The source of these receptors is a man aged 55 to 70 with non-small cell lung cancer. Both conserved end residues are part of each CDR3. Each record gives: D gene, V gene, clone size, J gene, CDR3 protein, CDR3 DNA. D genes are given only for firm matches. Not every row has a clone size; where given, it reads once, few, many or a size class.

d_gene: .
v_gene: TRBV4-3
abundance: .
j_gene: TRBJ1-4
CDR3aa: CVSSQVGRAEKLFF
CDR3nt: TGCGTCAGCAGCCAAGTAGGCAGGGCTGAAAAACTGTTTTTT

d_gene: TRBD2
v_gene: TRBV29-1
abundance: .
j_gene: TRBJ2-2
CDR3aa: CSARGTSGSDIGELFF
CDR3nt: TGCAGCGCCAGAGGGACTAGCGGGAGTGACATCGGGGAGCTGTTTTTT

d_gene: TRBD1
v_gene: TRBV5-1
abundance: .
j_gene: TRBJ1-6
CDR3aa: CGSSGDRLSDSPLHF
CDR3nt: TGCGGCAGCAGCGGGGACAGGCTCAGTGATTCACCCCTCCACTTT

d_gene: TRBD1
v_gene: TRBV20-1
abundance: .
j_gene: TRBJ2-5
CDR3aa: CSARAPRTGYWETQYF
CDR3nt: TGCAGTGCTAGGGCACCCCGGACAGGGTATTGGGAGACCCAGTACTTC

d_gene: TRBD2
v_gene: TRBV6-1
abundance: many
j_gene: TRBJ2-1
CDR3aa: CASSLAGGRNEQFF
CDR3nt: TGTGCCAGCAGTCTAGCGGGAGGGCGTAATGAGCAGTTCTTC

d_gene: TRBD2
v_gene: TRBV4-1
abundance: .
j_gene: TRBJ2-3
CDR3aa: CVSSRTSGGIDTQYF
CDR3nt: TGCGTCAGCAGCCGGACTAGCGGGGGGATAGATACGCAATATTTT

d_gene: .
v_gene: TRBV2
abundance: .
j_gene: TRBJ2-3
CDR3aa: CASSPCSMGTDTQYF
CDR3nt: TGTGCCAGCAGTCCATGTAGTATGGGCACAGATACGCAGTATTTT

d_gene: .
v_gene: TRBV20-1
abundance: .
j_gene: TRBJ2-1
CDR3aa: CSVNPGVGWRGYNEQFF
CDR3nt: TGCAGTGTCAATCCAGGGGTTGGGTGGAGGGGATACAATGAGCAGTTCTTC

d_gene: TRBD2
v_gene: TRBV5-1
abundance: .
j_gene: TRBJ2-3
CDR3aa: CASRKATTSGSSTETQCF
CDR3nt: TGCGCCAGCAGAAAAGCCACGACTAGCGGGTCTAGCACAGAAACGCAGTGTTTT

d_gene: TRBD1
v_gene: TRBV6-1
abundance: medium-sized
j_gene: TRBJ1-5
CDR3aa: CASSEQGANQPQHF
CDR3nt: TGTGCCAGCAGTGAACAGGGGGCCAATCAGCCCCAGCATTTT

d_gene: TRBD2
v_gene: TRBV5-4
abundance: .
j_gene: TRBJ2-2
CDR3aa: CVSSAIRTSRTDGELFF
CDR3nt: TGTGTCAGCAGCGCGATTAGGACTAGCCGGACGGACGGGGAGCTGTTTTTT

d_gene: .
v_gene: TRBV6-6
abundance: .
j_gene: TRBJ2-7
CDR3aa: CASSYGAWIGAYKQHF
CDR3nt: TGTGCCAGCAGTTACGGAGCGTGGATTGGGGCCTACAAGCAGCACTTC

d_gene: .
v_gene: TRBV20-1
abundance: few
j_gene: TRBJ2-3
CDR3aa: CSAREMAWADMQYF
CDR3nt: TGCAGTGCTAGGGAAATGGCCTGGGCCGATATGCAGTATTTT

d_gene: .
v_gene: TRBV12-3/TRBV12-4
abundance: many
j_gene: TRBJ1-5
CDR3aa: CASSYGTISNQPQHF
CDR3nt: TGTGCCAGCAGTTACGGGACAATTAGCAATCAGCCCCAGCATTTT

d_gene: .
v_gene: TRBV5-8
abundance: .
j_gene: TRBJ2-5
CDR3aa: CASSLKGGRETQYF
CDR3nt: TGTGCCAGCAGCTTGAAAGGAGGCCGGGAGACCCAGTACTTC

d_gene: .
v_gene: TRBV28
abundance: many
j_gene: TRBJ1-1
CDR3aa: CASSGDGDEAFF
CDR3nt: TGTGCCAGCAGTGGGGATGGTGACGAAGCTTTCTTT

d_gene: .
v_gene: TRBV29-1
abundance: .
j_gene: TRBJ2-1
CDR3aa: CSVDTTRLEVIHEQFF
CDR3nt: TGCAGCGTGGACACTACTAGATTAGAAGTGATCCATGAGCAGTTCTTC

d_gene: TRBD2
v_gene: TRBV5-4
abundance: .
j_gene: TRBJ2-2
CDR3aa: CASRGHRSGEMFF
CDR3nt: TGTGCCAGCAGAGGGCACAGGAGCGGGGAGATGTTTTTT

d_gene: .
v_gene: TRBV4-1
abundance: .
j_gene: TRBJ2-1
CDR3aa: CTSSRDGPWDYNEQFF
CDR3nt: TGCACTAGCAGCCGAGACGGGCCCTGGGACTACAATGAGCAGTTCTTC

d_gene: .
v_gene: TRBV11-3
abundance: .
j_gene: TRBJ2-3
CDR3aa: CANGHTRLDTQYF
CDR3nt: TGTGCCAACGGCCATACAAGACTAGATACGCAGTATTTT

d_gene: TRBD2
v_gene: TRBV5-4
abundance: .
j_gene: TRBJ2-3
CDR3aa: CASSLCASGSGVDTQYF
CDR3nt: TGTGCCAGCAGCTTGTGTGCTAGCGGGAGTGGGGTAGATACGCAGTATTTT

d_gene: .
v_gene: TRBV12-3/TRBV12-4
abundance: .
j_gene: TRBJ2-3
CDR3aa: CASSPQWQSNQPQYF
CDR3nt: TGTGCCAGCAGTCCACAGTGGCAAAGCAATCAGCCCCAGTATTTT

d_gene: .
v_gene: TRBV11-1
abundance: .
j_gene: TRBJ2-3
CDR3aa: CASSLELDRADTLYF
CDR3nt: TGTGCCAGCAGCTTAGAGCTAGACCGGGCAGATACACTGTATTTT

d_gene: .
v_gene: TRBV7-2
abundance: many
j_gene: TRBJ2-7
CDR3aa: CASSLVSGTSRVEQYF
CDR3nt: TGTGCCAGCAGCTTAGTTTCGGGGACCTCCAGGGTCGAGCAGTACTTC

d_gene: .
v_gene: TRBV29-1
abundance: many
j_gene: TRBJ2-7
CDR3aa: CSVRTAPSSYEQYF
CDR3nt: TGCAGCGTTAGGACGGCTCCGAGCTCCTACGAGCAGTACTTC

d_gene: TRBD2
v_gene: TRBV28
abundance: .
j_gene: TRBJ2-1
CDR3aa: CASSSGIGEKFF
CDR3nt: TGTGCCAGCTCTAGCGGGATCGGAGAGAAGTTCTTC

d_gene: TRBD1
v_gene: TRBV6-1
abundance: .
j_gene: TRBJ2-7
CDR3aa: CTSSDGRTGGPCEQYF
CDR3nt: TGTACCAGCAGCGATGGACGGACAGGGGGCCCCTGCGAGCAGTACTTC

d_gene: TRBD1
v_gene: TRBV28
abundance: many
j_gene: TRBJ1-5
CDR3aa: CASRGQGRGNQPQHF
CDR3nt: TGTGCCAGCAGGGGACAGGGTCGGGGCAATCAGCCCCAGCATTTT

d_gene: .
v_gene: TRBV5-1
abundance: many
j_gene: TRBJ1-1
CDR3aa: CASSLSQGNTEAFF
CDR3nt: TGCGCCAGCAGCCTCTCTCAGGGGAACACTGAAGCTTTCTTT

d_gene: .
v_gene: TRBV6-6
abundance: .
j_gene: TRBJ2-7
CDR3aa: CANTEGTKICEQYF
CDR3nt: TGTGCCAACACCGAGGGGACAAAGATCTGCGAGCAGTACTTC

d_gene: .
v_gene: TRBV6-1
abundance: .
j_gene: TRBJ2-7
CDR3aa: CASSDRGGFPTYEQYF
CDR3nt: TGTGCCAGTAGTGATAGAGGCGGCTTCCCGACCTACGAGCAGTACTTC

d_gene: TRBD2
v_gene: TRBV6-2/TRBV6-3
abundance: .
j_gene: TRBJ2-1
CDR3aa: CASSYAGTGGSQSYNEQFF
CDR3nt: TGTGCCAGCAGTTATGCCGGGACTGGCGGGAGTCAGTCCTACAATGAGCAGTTCTTC

d_gene: .
v_gene: TRBV28
abundance: .
j_gene: TRBJ2-1
CDR3aa: CTSSPAGLESFGQFF
CDR3nt: TGTACCAGCAGCCCAGCGGGTCTAGAGAGTTTTGGGCAGTTCTTC

d_gene: TRBD1
v_gene: TRBV4-1
abundance: many
j_gene: TRBJ1-5
CDR3aa: CASSADRGGQPQHF
CDR3nt: TGCGCCAGCAGCGCCGACAGGGGAGGTCAGCCCCAGCATTTT

d_gene: .
v_gene: TRBV29-1
abundance: many
j_gene: TRBJ2-3
CDR3aa: CSVEDRGDTQYF
CDR3nt: TGCAGCGTTGAAGATCGGGGAGATACGCAGTATTTT

d_gene: TRBD2
v_gene: TRBV6-2/TRBV6-3
abundance: .
j_gene: TRBJ2-1
CDR3aa: CAGSSLAGVINEQFF
CDR3nt: TGTGCCGGCAGCTCTCTAGCGGGAGTAATCAATGAGCAGTTCTTC

d_gene: .
v_gene: TRBV6-6
abundance: few
j_gene: TRBJ2-1
CDR3aa: CVNSPETTTGEQFF
CDR3nt: TGTGTCAACAGTCCGGAGACAACTACTGGGGAGCAGTTCTTC

d_gene: .
v_gene: TRBV11-2
abundance: .
j_gene: TRBJ1-6
CDR3aa: CASCSTFGDVGNNPPLHF
CDR3nt: TGTGCCAGCTGCTCTACGTTTGGGGACGTAGGAAATAATCCACCCCTTCACTTT

d_gene: .
v_gene: TRBV28
abundance: many
j_gene: TRBJ1-4
CDR3aa: CASSSLGGGHATNEKLFF
CDR3nt: TGTGCCAGCAGTTCACTGGGGGGGGGACATGCAACTAATGAAAAACTGTTTTTT

d_gene: .
v_gene: TRBV13
abundance: .
j_gene: TRBJ1-2
CDR3aa: CASSPRERDRYGYTF
CDR3nt: TGTGCCAGCAGCCCCCGGGAGAGGGATCGGTATGGCTACACCTTC